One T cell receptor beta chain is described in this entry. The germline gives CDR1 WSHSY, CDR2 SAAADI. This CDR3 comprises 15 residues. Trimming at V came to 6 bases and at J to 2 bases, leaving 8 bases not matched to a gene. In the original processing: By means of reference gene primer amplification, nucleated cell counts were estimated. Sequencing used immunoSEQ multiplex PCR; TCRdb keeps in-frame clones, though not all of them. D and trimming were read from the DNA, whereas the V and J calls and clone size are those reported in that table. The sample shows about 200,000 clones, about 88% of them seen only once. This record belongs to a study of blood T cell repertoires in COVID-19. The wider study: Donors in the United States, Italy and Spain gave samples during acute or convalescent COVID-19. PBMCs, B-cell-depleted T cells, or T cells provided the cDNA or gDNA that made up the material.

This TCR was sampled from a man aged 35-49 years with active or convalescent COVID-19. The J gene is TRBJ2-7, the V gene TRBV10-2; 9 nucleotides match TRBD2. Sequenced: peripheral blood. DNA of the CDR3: TGCGCCAGCAGGGGAGCTGGCGGGAGGGCCTACGAGCAGTACTTC. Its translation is CASRGAGGRAYEQYF.